Presented here are 10 T cell receptor beta chains from one specimen sequenced in a study of T cells after yellow fever vaccination. TCRdb used MiXCR to reprocess the 5' RACE reads, holding one entry per CDR3 protein. Counted here are 450,000 to 650,000 distinct CDR3 sequences, approximately 15% occurring once; the ten biggest clones make up around 15%. The specimen was PBMCs, collected on the day of the yellow fever booster vaccination. These receptors were obtained from a man aged 25-45 years who received the YFV17D yellow fever vaccine.

This clonotype came up a few times. The CDR3 DNA reads as TGCAGTGCTAGGGGGGACCGTAGCTCCTACAATGAGCAGTTCTTC. Its protein is CSARGDRSSYNEQFF. The chain carries TRBV20-1 and TRBJ2-1; D possibly matches TRBD1 or TRBD2 (5 bases each). The CDR3 is 15 amino acids. From germline, CDR1 is DFQATT and CDR2 SNEGSKA (reference sequence). V lost 3 bases and J 0 bases, leaving 12 bases between the germline ends.

The chain joins TRBV5-1 to TRBJ2-2, with D perhaps matching TRBD1 (7 bases). V shed 4 bases and J shed 5 bases, with 18 bases lying between them. The CDR3 extends over 16 amino acids. The germline CDR1 and CDR2 sequences are SGHRS and YFSETQ. In DNA, the CDR3 is TGCGCCAGCAGCCATCGCGTTCAGGGGGGAACCGGGGAGCTGTTTTTT. It codes for CASSHRVQGGTGELFF.

Ten or more counts support this clonotype. The chain is built from TRBV7-2 and TRBJ2-7, with D possibly matching TRBD1 (5 bases). The CDR3 runs 14 residues. Trimming left V 5 bases short and J 6 bases short, with 17 bases between. The germline V gene encodes CDR1 SGHTA and CDR2 FQGNSA. CDR3 region: CASSRADKYSEQYF. For the CDR3, the DNA is TGTGCCAGCAGCCGGGCGGACAAGTACTCCGAGCAGTACTTC. The full variable domain, in which reference TRBV7-2 and TRBJ2-7 provide the parts outside the CDR3, is GAGVSQSPSNKVTEKGKDVELRCDPISGHTALYWYRQSLGQGLEFLIYFQGNSAPDKSGLPSDRFSAERTGGSVSTLTIQRTQQEDSAVYLCASSRADKYSEQYFGPGTRLTVT.

The chain recombines TRBV7-9 with TRBJ2-7, with 10 bases lining up with TRBD2. V shed 2 bases and J 4 bases; nucleotides not matched to a gene: 5. This CDR3 contains 15 residues. From germline, CDR1 is SEHNR and CDR2 FQNEAQ (reference sequence). CDR3 nucleotides: TGTGCCAGCAGCTTACCTAGCGGGAGAGGGTACGAGCAGTACTTC. It specifies CASSLPSGRGYEQYF.

This clonotype was picked up a small number of times. The chain combines TRBV9 with TRBJ2-3; D not resolved. This CDR3 comprises 16 residues. Germline-derived CDR1 and CDR2 are SGDLS and YYNGEE. V dropped 0 bases and J dropped 4 bases, with 15 bases sitting between them. In nucleotides, the CDR3 is TGTGCCAGCAGCGTAGGATCTCTAGGTCACCCAGATACGCAGTATTTT. Its translation: CASSVGSLGHPDTQYF.

This clonotype occurred a few times. The J gene is TRBJ2-2, the V gene TRBV9; D is unresolved. The CDR3 contains 15 residues. Looked up from germline, CDR1 is SGDLS and CDR2 is YYNGEE. V was cut by 2 bases and J by 7 bases, with 15 bases left in between. The CDR3 DNA sequence: TGTGCCAGCAGCGTCTCGACTGAGTCGGGCGGGGAGCTGTTTTTT. Translating it yields CASSVSTESGGELFF. Variable domain in full (rest from reference TRBV9 and TRBJ2-2): DSGVTQTPKHLITATGQRVTLRCSPRSGDLSVYWYQQSLDQGLQFLIQYYNGEERAKGNILERFSAQQFPDLHSELNLSSLELGDSALYFCASSVSTESGGELFFGEGSRLTVL.

This clonotype has only a few counts. The gene calls are TRBV6-5 and TRBJ2-7, with D perhaps matching TRBD1 (5 bases). Per germline, CDR1 MNHEY and CDR2 SVGAGI. The CDR3 is made up of 13 amino acids. Between the trimmed V and J ends, which lost 2 bases and 2 bases, there was a span of 7 bases. CDR3 sequence reads: CASSYGAAYEQYF. The CDR3 bases are TGTGCCAGCAGTTACGGGGCAGCCTACGAGCAGTACTTC.

This clonotype was observed a handful of times. The chain has TRBV5-1 and TRBJ2-1, with D hard to call. V lost 0 bases and J lost 8, with 9 bases in between. Germline V gene data show CDR1 as SGHRS and CDR2 as YFSETQ. This CDR3 contains 13 residues. The CDR3 bases are TGCGCCAGCAGCTTGGAGACCCCCCATGAGCAGTTCTTC. Translation gives CASSLETPHEQFF.

The chain employs TRBV18 and TRBJ1-4, with D unresolved. This CDR3 is 13 amino acids long. Per the germline V gene, CDR1 is KGHSH and CDR2 is LQKENI. Trimming pared 5 bases from V and 7 bases from J, leaving 11 bases between. The CDR3 nucleotides are TGTGCCAGCTCAACGATTTCCGGTGAAAAACTGTTTTTT. Translation gives CASSTISGEKLFF.

This clonotype was seen only a few times. The chain carries TRBV29-1 and TRBJ2-1; TRBD2 agrees at 10 bases. CDR1 is SQVTM and CDR2 is ANQGSEA in the germline V gene. Trimming removed 7 bases from V and 8 bases from J; junction bases left unmatched: 11. The CDR3 has 14 amino acids. This CDR3 reads CSASSGSSLDEQFF. CDR3 in DNA: TGCAGCGCATCTAGCGGGAGTAGTCTGGATGAGCAGTTCTTC.